The T cell receptor beta chain under discussion was sequenced for a study of T cell responses to AZD1222 COVID-19 vaccine. Concerning this clone: Its specificity is unknown.

General study findings and limits: Variant regions that are unmutated are reportedly the target of nearly half of spike-specific TCRs.

This CDR3 comprises 14 residues. The germline V gene has CDR1 SGHRS and CDR2 YFSETQ. Trimming took 7 bases from V and 6 from J, leaving 19 bases between them. Profiling relied on immunoSEQ multiplex PCR, and the TCRdb table lists in-frame clones only, not all of them. The table lists 90,000 to 150,000 clones, roughly nine tenths of them singletons. This chain connects TRBV5-1 to TRBJ1-2; D perhaps matches TRBD1 (5 bases). The source of this sequence is an adult in good health. The source was peripheral blood, collected on day 0 of AZD1222 vaccination. CDR3 in DNA: TGCGCCAGCTCATGGGGAGGGGTAGGCGATGGCTACACCTTC. It yields the protein CASSWGGVGDGYTF.